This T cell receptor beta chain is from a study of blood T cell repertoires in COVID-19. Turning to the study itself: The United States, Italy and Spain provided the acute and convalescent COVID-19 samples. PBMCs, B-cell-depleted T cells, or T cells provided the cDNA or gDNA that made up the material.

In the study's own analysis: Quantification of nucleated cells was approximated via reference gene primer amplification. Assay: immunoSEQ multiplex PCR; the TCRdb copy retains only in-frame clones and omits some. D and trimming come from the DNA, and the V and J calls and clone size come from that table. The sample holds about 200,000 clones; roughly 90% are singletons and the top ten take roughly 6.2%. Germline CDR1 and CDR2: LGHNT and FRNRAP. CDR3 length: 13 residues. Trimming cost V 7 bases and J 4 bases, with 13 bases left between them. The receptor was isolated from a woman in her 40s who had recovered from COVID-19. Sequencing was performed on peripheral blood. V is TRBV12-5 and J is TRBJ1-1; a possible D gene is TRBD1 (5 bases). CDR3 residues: CASDLRVGTEAFF. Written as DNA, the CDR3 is TGTGCTAGTGACCTCAGGGTCGGCACTGAAGCTTTCTTT. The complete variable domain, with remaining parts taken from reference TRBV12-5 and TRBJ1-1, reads DARVTQTPRHKVTEMGQEVTMRCQPILGHNTVFWYRQTMMQGLELLAYFRNRAPLDDSGMPKDRFSAEMPDATLATLKIQPSEPRDSAVYFCASDLRVGTEAFFGQGTRLTVV.